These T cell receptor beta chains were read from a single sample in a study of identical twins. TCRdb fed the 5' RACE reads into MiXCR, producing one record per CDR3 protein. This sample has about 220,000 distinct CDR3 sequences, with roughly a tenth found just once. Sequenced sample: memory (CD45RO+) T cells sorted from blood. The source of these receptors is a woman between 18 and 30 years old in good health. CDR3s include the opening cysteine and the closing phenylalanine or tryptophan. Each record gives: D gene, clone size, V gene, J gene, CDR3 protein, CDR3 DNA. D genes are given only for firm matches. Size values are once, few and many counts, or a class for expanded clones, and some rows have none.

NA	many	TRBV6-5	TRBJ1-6	CASSYRLGQVNSPLHF	TGTGCCAGCAGTTATCGTCTGGGACAAGTAAATTCACCCCTCCACTTT
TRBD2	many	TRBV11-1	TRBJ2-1	CASSRIGLAGQVYNEQFF	TGTGCCAGCAGCCGAATCGGACTAGCGGGACAGGTGTACAATGAGCAGTTCTTC
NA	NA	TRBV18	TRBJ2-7	CASSPRTWSEGAQFEQYF	TGTGCCAGCTCACCAAGGACCTGGTCGGAAGGGGCGCAGTTCGAGCAGTACTTC
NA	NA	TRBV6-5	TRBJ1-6	CASSYSHNDSPLHF	TGTGCCAGCAGTTACTCGCACAACGATTCACCCCTCCACTTT
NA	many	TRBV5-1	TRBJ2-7	CASSALERKSEQYF	TGCGCCAGCAGCGCACTCGAACGGAAGAGCGAGCAGTACTTC
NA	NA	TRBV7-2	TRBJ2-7	CASSSSSRQTYEQYF	TGTGCCAGCAGCTCCTCGAGTAGACAGACCTACGAGCAGTACTTC
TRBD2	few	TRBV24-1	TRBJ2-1	CATSDCHSGGATYNEQFF	TGTGCCACCAGTGATTGTCACAGCGGGGGGGCTACCTACAATGAGCAGTTCTTC
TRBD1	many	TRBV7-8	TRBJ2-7	CASSHRDRGIYEQYF	TGTGCCAGCAGCCATAGGGACAGGGGCATCTACGAGCAGTACTTC
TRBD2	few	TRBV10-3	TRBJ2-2	CAISAGGPYTGELFF	TGTGCCATCAGTGCGGGAGGGCCGTACACCGGGGAGCTGTTTTTT
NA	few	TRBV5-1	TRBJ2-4	CASSPDTTEAKNIQYF	TGCGCCAGCAGCCCGGACACCACTGAGGCCAAAAACATTCAGTACTTC
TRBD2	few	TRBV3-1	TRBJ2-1	CASSPRGTLNEQFF	TGTGCCAGCAGCCCGCGGGGGACCCTCAATGAGCAGTTCTTC
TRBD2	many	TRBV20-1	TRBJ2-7	CSARGGGGTSGRASSYEQYF	TGCAGTGCTAGAGGCGGAGGGGGGACTAGCGGGAGGGCAAGCTCCTACGAGCAGTACTTC
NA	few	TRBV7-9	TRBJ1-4	CASSIGAGLNEKLFF	TGTGCCAGCAGCATCGGGGCCGGCCTCAATGAAAAACTGTTTTTT
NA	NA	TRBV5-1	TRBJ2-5	CASSPGTFQEAQYF	TGCGCCAGCAGCCCGGGGACATTTCAAGAGGCCCAGTACTTC
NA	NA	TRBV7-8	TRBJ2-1	CASSKNSGLMADNEQFF	TGTGCCAGCAGCAAGAACTCGGGCCTAATGGCCGACAATGAGCAGTTCTTC
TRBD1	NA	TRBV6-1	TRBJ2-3	CASSPRTGGTDTQYF	TGTGCCAGCAGTCCTAGGACAGGGGGCACAGATACGCAGTATTTT
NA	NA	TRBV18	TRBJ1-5	CASSGVWGNQPQHF	TGTGCCAGCTCGGGGGTTTGGGGCAATCAGCCCCAGCATTTT
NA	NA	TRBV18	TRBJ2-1	CASSPRSYEQFF	TGTGCCAGCTCACCAAGGAGCTATGAGCAGTTCTTC
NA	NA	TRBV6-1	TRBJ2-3	CASSEPPHGTSTDTQYF	TGTGCCAGCAGTGAACCCCCCCACGGCACTAGCACAGATACGCAGTATTTT
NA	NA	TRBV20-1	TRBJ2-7	CSASRLSYEQYF	TGCAGTGCTTCAAGGCTTTCCTACGAGCAGTACTTC
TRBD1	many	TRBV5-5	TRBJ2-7	CASSFLGQGTYEQYF	TGTGCCAGCAGCTTCCTGGGACAGGGAACCTACGAGCAGTACTTC
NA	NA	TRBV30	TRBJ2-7	CAWSRVNEQYF	TGTGCCTGGAGTAGGGTGAACGAGCAGTACTTC
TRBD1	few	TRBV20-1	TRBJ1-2	CSATNRGPRGYTF	TGCAGTGCTACGAACAGGGGCCCTAGAGGCTACACCTTC
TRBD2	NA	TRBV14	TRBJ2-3	CASSQWRGYTDTQYF	TGTGCCAGCAGCCAATGGCGGGGGTACACAGATACGCAGTATTTT
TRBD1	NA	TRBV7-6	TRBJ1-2	CASSLSPTGNYGYTF	TGTGCCAGCAGCTTATCGCCGACAGGGAACTATGGCTACACCTTC
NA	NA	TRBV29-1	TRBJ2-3	CSVEGGSTDTQYF	TGCAGCGTTGAAGGAGGTAGCACAGATACGCAGTATTTT